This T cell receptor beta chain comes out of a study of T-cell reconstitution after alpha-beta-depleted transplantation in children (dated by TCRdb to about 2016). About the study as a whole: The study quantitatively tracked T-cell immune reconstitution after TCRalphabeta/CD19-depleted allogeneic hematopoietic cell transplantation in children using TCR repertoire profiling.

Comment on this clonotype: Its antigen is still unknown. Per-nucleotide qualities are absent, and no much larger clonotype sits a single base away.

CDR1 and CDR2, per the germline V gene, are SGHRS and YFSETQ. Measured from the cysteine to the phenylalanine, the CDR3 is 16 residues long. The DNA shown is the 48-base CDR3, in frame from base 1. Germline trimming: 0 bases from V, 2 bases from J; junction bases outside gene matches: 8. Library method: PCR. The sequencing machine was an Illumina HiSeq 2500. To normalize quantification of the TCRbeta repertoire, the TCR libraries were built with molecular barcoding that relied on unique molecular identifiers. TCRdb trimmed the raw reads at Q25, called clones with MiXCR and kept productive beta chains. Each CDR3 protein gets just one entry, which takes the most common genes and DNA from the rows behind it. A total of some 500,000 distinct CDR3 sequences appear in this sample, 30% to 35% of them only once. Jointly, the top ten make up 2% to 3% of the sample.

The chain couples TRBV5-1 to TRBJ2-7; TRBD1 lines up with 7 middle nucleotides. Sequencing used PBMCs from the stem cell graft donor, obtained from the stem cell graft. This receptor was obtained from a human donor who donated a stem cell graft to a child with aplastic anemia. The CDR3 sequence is CASSLGGTAVAYEQYF. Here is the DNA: TGCGCCAGCAGCTTGGGGGGGACAGCCGTAGCCTACGAGCAGTACTTC.